These 26 T cell receptor beta chains came from one sample sequenced in a study of early T cells in non-severe SARS-CoV-2 infection. One entry per CDR3 protein results from TCRdb running MiXCR on the 5' RACE reads. The sample has over 25,000 distinct CDR3 sequences; approximately 5.4% are singletons. Sequences were obtained from whole blood. The receptors originated from an adult who was a healthcare worker with PCR-confirmed SARS-CoV-2 infection or an uninfected control (not recorded which).

CDR3 region: CSARTQTGGYEQYF. The CDR3 nucleotides read TGCAGTGCTAGAACACAGACAGGGGGCTACGAGCAGTACTTC. The chain has TRBV20-1 and TRBJ2-7, with 9 nucleotides matching TRBD1. The CDR3 consists of 14 residues. Germline V gives CDR1 DFQATT, CDR2 SNEGSKA (reference sequence). V lost 2 bases to trimming and J lost 3 bases; unmatched junction nucleotides: 5.

This clonotype came up a few times. One end of the junction is discordant with germline, which a read error may explain. The genes are TRBV23-1 and TRBJ2-7; 8 bases fit TRBD1. TRBV23-1 carries the ORF label, with uncertain function. The CDR3 totals 10 residues. CDR3 loop: CASTRTGRNF. DNA for the CDR3: TGCGCCAGCACCAGGACAGGGAGAAACTTC.

Only a few counts were recorded for this clonotype. V and J are TRBV19 and TRBJ2-7; TRBD1 matches at 8 bases. Trimming took 8 bases from V and 0 from J; bases not matched to a gene: 6. Germline lookup yields CDR1 LNHDA and CDR2 SQIVND (reference sequence). The length of the CDR3 is 14 residues. The CDR3, as DNA: TGTGCCAGTGCTACTGGACAGGGCTCCTACGAGCAGTACTTC. Translating it yields CASATGQGSYEQYF. The whole variable domain, remainder taken from reference TRBV19 and TRBJ2-7, is DGGITQSPKYLFRKEGQNVTLSCEQNLNHDAMYWYRQDPGQGLRLIYYSQIVNDFQKGDIAEGYSVSREKKESFPLTVTSAQKNPTAFYLCASATGQGSYEQYFGPGTRLTVT.

This clonotype was recorded many times. The chain couples TRBV28 to TRBJ1-2, with D perhaps TRBD1 (6 bases). Deletions cut 4 bases from V and 4 bases from J, with 13 bases between. The CDR3 loop spans 14 amino acids. Germline V CDR1 and CDR2: MDHEN, SYDVKM. CDR3 region: CASSSHDRPYGYTF. CDR3 nucleotides: TGTGCCAGCAGTTCGCACGACAGGCCCTATGGCTACACCTTC.

This clonotype was counted ten times or more. The genes are TRBV7-9 and TRBJ2-5; TRBD2 agrees at 12 bases. The CDR3 is 16 residues long. The V gene end was trimmed by 4 bases and the J gene end by 1 base; junction bases not matched to a gene: 4. Germline V gene sequence: CDR1 SEHNR, CDR2 FQNEAQ (reference sequence). This chain's CDR3 is CASSYSSGGAQETQYF. The DNA of the CDR3 is TGTGCCAGCAGCTACTCTAGCGGGGGGGCCCAAGAGACCCAGTACTTC.

This clonotype has at least ten counts. The chain links TRBV6-5 to TRBJ2-2; D gene uncertain. The CDR3 is 15 amino acids. The germline V gene encodes CDR1 MNHEY and CDR2 SVGAGI. Trimming removed 4 bases from V and 7 bases from J, with 16 bases in between. The CDR3 protein is CASSSRTFYGGELFF. CDR3 bases: TGTGCCAGCAGTTCGCGAACGTTTTACGGCGGGGAGCTGTTTTTT.

This clonotype was recorded a few times. The chain has TRBV19 and TRBJ2-7, with D possibly TRBD1 on 6 matching bases. CDR1 and CDR2 from the germline V gene are LNHDA and SQIVND (reference sequence). This CDR3 region has 15 residues. Trimming cost V 5 bases and J 0 bases, with 14 bases left between them. For the CDR3, the DNA is TGTGCCAGTAGTGTCTTCCGGGACAACTCCTACGAGCAGTACTTC. Translated: CASSVFRDNSYEQYF.

In this sample, this clonotype turned up a few times. The chain joins TRBV12-3 or TRBV12-4 to TRBJ2-7, with 9 bases that match TRBD1. After removal of 3 bases from V and 3 bases from J, the junction contained 3 bases not matched to a gene. This CDR3 region has 14 residues. CDR3 nucleotides: TGTGCCAGCAGTTTGATGGGACAGGGCTACGAGCAGTACTTC. Its protein is CASSLMGQGYEQYF.

This clonotype occurred a few times. The chain links TRBV5-1 to TRBJ2-7; 9 bases map to TRBD2. V trimming: 7 bases; J trimming: 4 bases; junction bases outside the gene matches: 9. The CDR3 totals 14 residues. The germline gives CDR1 SGHRS, CDR2 YFSETQ. CDR3 region: CASALTSGTYEQYF. As DNA, the CDR3 is TGCGCCAGCGCTTTGACTAGCGGAACGTACGAGCAGTACTTC.

The CDR3 DNA sequence: TGTGCCAGCACCGACAGAATTGGCGGAAGCACAGATACGCAGTATTTT. It specifies CASTDRIGGSTDTQYF. The V and J genes are TRBV7-9 and TRBJ2-3, with D possibly TRBD1 on 5 matching bases. The CDR3 length is 16 residues. The V gene lost 7 bases and the J gene lost 0 bases, with 17 bases spanning the gap. Germline V gives CDR1 SEHNR, CDR2 FQNEAQ (reference sequence).

This clonotype was seen a few times. In DNA form, the CDR3 reads TGTGCCAGCAGCCAATCGTCCGGGGGACGAGAGACCCAGTACTTC. This encodes CASSQSSGGRETQYF. This sequence joins TRBV3-1 and TRBJ2-5, with D tentatively TRBD2 (6 bases). CDR1 and CDR2 (germline): LGHDT, YNNKEL (reference sequence). The CDR3 length is 15 residues. Trimming left V 2 bases short and J 4 bases short, with 14 bases between.

This clonotype was seen ten or more times. The chain has TRBV11-2 and TRBJ1-1; D not resolved. Trimming left V 4 bases short and J 0 bases short, with 6 bases between. CDR1 is SGHAT and CDR2 is FQNNGV in the germline V gene. This CDR3 has 13 residues. CDR3 loop: CASSSNMNTEAFF. In nucleotides, the CDR3 is TGTGCCAGCAGCTCTAACATGAACACTGAAGCTTTCTTT.

There are many counts of this clonotype. V usage is TRBV20-1 and J usage is TRBJ2-7; no firm D call. This CDR3 is 11 amino acids long. The germline V gene has CDR1 DFQATT and CDR2 SNEGSKA (reference sequence). V was clipped by 6 bases and J by 4 bases, with 10 bases between them. The CDR3 protein is CSASQEYEQYF. The CDR3, as DNA: TGCAGTGCCTCGCAGGAGTACGAGCAGTACTTC.

This clonotype appeared a few times. CDR3 sequence reads: CASSSSLQETQYF. CDR3 nucleotides: TGTGCCAGCTCAAGCTCCTTGCAAGAGACCCAGTACTTC. The J gene is TRBJ2-5, the V gene TRBV18; no clear D. Looked up from germline, CDR1 is KGHSH and CDR2 is LQKENI. The CDR3 has 13 residues. V was cut by 5 bases and J by 2 bases, with 9 bases left in between.

This clonotype was seen only a few times. The genes are TRBV29-1 and TRBJ1-4; D not resolved. The CDR3 runs to 12 residues. V was shortened by 6 bases and J by 6 bases, with 11 bases between the two germline ends. The germline CDR1 and CDR2 sequences are SQVTM and ANQGSEA. The CDR3 loop is CSVSVAYEKLFF. The CDR3, as DNA: TGCAGCGTCTCGGTCGCATATGAAAAACTGTTTTTT.

This clonotype was seen a handful of times. The CDR3 region has the DNA TGTGCCAGCAGCCAAGTGGTGATAGCGGGCACAGATACGCAGTATTTT. Protein sequence: CASSQVVIAGTDTQYF. This chain joins TRBV4-2 and TRBJ2-3; TRBD2 is a possible D gene (6 bases). There are 16 residues in the CDR3. Looked up from germline, CDR1 is LGHNA and CDR2 is YNFKEQ. Trimming took 1 base from V and 1 from J, leaving 12 bases between them.

The sample holds a few counts of this clonotype. The genes are TRBV20-1 and TRBJ2-1; 8 positions match TRBD2. The CDR3 runs to 14 residues. Germline V gene sequence: CDR1 DFQATT, CDR2 SNEGSKA (reference sequence). Trimming cost V 3 bases and J 3 bases; bases outside gene matches: 4. The chain's CDR3 is CSASRGGIYNEQFF. The CDR3 bases are TGCAGTGCTAGCCGCGGGGGGATCTACAATGAGCAGTTCTTC.

The genes are TRBV6-6 and TRBJ1-5, with D hard to call. The CDR3 runs 15 residues. The ends were cut back, 6 bases at V and 0 bases at J, with 12 bases in the middle. Germline CDR1 and CDR2: MNHNY and SVGAGI (reference sequence). CDR3 bases: TGTGCCAGCAGGGACCGGGCGAATAGCAATCAGCCCCAGCATTTT. Translating it yields CASRDRANSNQPQHF.

The chain is built from TRBV28 and TRBJ2-1; D is unclear. Germline V gene data show CDR1 as MDHEN and CDR2 as SYDVKM. The CDR3 has 14 amino acids. V gave up 6 bases and J gave up 3 bases, with 12 bases separating them. The CDR3 sequence: CASRVARNYNEQFF. CDR3 in DNA: TGTGCCAGCAGGGTGGCACGGAACTACAATGAGCAGTTCTTC.

In this sample, this clonotype turned up many times. The chain uses TRBV5-1 and TRBJ1-2; 9 positions agree with TRBD1. The CDR3 has 14 residues. Germline V gene sequence: CDR1 SGHRS, CDR2 YFSETQ. With 0 bases clipped from V and 8 bases from J, the junction kept 5 bases outside the gene matches. CDR3 sequence: CASSLDRTGVGYTF. The CDR3 bases are TGCGCCAGCAGCTTGGATCGGACAGGGGTCGGCTACACCTTC.

Ten or more counts support this clonotype. The J gene is TRBJ2-7, the V gene TRBV21-1; the table's D gene call, TRBD1, was not cross checked with the DNA. TRBV21-1 is deemed a pseudogene. This CDR3 comprises 12 residues. The CDR3 loop reads CASSGRSYEQYF. Here the CDR3 DNA reads TGTGCCAGCAGCGGGCGAAGCTACGAGCAGTACTTC.

The gene calls are TRBV3-1 and TRBJ2-2; D is ambiguous. The CDR3 is 12 residues long. Trimming left V 4 bases short and J 8 bases short, with 8 bases between. Germline V gene data show CDR1 as LGHDT and CDR2 as YNNKEL (reference sequence). The CDR3 loop is CASSRSQGELFF. The CDR3 DNA is TGTGCCAGCAGCCGAAGCCAGGGGGAGCTGTTTTTT. The full variable domain, with the rest looked up from reference TRBV3-1 and TRBJ2-2, is DTAVSQTPKYLVTQMGNDKSIKCEQNLGHDTMYWYKQDSKKFLKIMFSYNNKELIINETVPNRFSPKSPDKAHLNLHINSLELGDSAVYFCASSRSQGELFFGEGSRLTVL.

This clonotype appeared many times. The rearrangement joins TRBV9 to TRBJ2-3; D unresolved. V was trimmed by 4 bases and J by 6 bases, leaving 9 bases between them. The CDR3 covers 12 residues. CDR1 SGDLS and CDR2 YYNGEE come from the germline V gene. This CDR3 is CASSLTEDTQYF. CDR3 sequence (DNA): TGTGCCAGCAGCCTTACCGAGGATACGCAGTATTTT.

This clonotype has ten or more counts. This sequence joins TRBV29-1 and TRBJ2-7; tentative D call: TRBD2 (6 bases). The CDR3 loop spans 12 amino acids. The germline gives CDR1 SQVTM, CDR2 ANQGSEA. V lost 4 bases and J lost 5, with 12 bases in between. DNA of the CDR3: TGCAGCGTTGCGGCTAGCGCAAACGAGCAGTACTTC. Translation gives CSVAASANEQYF.

This clonotype appeared many times. The chain couples TRBV2 to TRBJ1-5; D might be TRBD1 (5 bases). V lost 0 bases, J lost 1 base, and 7 bases lay in between. The germline CDR1 and CDR2 sequences are SNHLY and FYNNEI. The CDR3 is made up of 15 amino acids. CDR3 DNA sequence: TGTGCCAGCAGTGAAGCAGGGGTAAGCAATCAGCCCCAGCATTTT. It yields the protein CASSEAGVSNQPQHF.

V gene TRBV20-1 combines with J gene TRBJ1-3; no reliable D call. The V gene's germline CDR1 is DFQATT and CDR2 SNEGSKA (reference sequence). The germline V and J ends were trimmed by 7 bases and 1 base, with 11 bases remaining between them. The CDR3 has 13 amino acids. The CDR3, as DNA: TGCAGTGGCCAGGAGGGTTCTGGAAACACCATATATTTT. Its protein product is CSGQEGSGNTIYF.